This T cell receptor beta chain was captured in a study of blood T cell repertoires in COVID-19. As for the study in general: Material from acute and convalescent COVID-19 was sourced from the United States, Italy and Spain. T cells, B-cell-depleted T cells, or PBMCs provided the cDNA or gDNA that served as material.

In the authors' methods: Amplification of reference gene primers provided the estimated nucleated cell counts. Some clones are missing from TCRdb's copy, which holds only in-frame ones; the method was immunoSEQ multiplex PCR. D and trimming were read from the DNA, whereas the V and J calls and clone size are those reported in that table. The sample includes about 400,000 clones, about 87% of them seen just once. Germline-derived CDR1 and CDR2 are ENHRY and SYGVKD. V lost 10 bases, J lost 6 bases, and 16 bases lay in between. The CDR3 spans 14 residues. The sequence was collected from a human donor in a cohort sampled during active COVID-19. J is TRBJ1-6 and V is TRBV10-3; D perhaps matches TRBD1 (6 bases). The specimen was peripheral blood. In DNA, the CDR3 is TGTGCCACCAAACGGGGGGCAGCTAATTCACCCCTCCACTTT. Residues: CATKRGAANSPLHF.